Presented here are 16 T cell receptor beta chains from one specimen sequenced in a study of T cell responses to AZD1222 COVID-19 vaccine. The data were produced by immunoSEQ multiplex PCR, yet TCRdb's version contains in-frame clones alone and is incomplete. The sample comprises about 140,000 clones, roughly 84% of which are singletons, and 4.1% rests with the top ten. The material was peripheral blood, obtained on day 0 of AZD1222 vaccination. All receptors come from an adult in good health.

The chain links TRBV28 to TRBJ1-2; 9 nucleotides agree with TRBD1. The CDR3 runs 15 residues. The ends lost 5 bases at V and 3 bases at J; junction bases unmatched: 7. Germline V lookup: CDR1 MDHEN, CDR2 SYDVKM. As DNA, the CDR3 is TGTGCCAGCAGTACTAACAGGGGGCCGCACTATGGCTACACCTTC. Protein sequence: CASSTNRGPHYGYTF.

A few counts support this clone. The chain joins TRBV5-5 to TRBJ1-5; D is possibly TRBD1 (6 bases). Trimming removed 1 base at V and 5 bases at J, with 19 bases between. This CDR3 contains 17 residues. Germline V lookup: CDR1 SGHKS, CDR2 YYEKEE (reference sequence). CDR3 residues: CASSLTPGARGHQPQHF. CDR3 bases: TGTGCCAGCAGCTTGACACCGGGGGCCAGAGGACATCAGCCCCAGCATTTT.

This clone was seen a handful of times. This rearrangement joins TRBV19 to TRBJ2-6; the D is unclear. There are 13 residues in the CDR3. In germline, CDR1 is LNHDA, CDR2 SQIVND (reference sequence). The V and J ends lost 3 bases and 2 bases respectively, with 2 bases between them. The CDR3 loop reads CASSITGANVLTF. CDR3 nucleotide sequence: TGTGCCAGTAGTATTACTGGGGCCAACGTCCTGACTTTC.

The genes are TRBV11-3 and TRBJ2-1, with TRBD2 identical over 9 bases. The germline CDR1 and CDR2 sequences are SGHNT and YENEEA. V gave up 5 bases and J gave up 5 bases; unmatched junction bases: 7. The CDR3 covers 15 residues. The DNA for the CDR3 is TGTGCCAGCAGCCCCTATAGCGGGGGACACAATGAGCAGTTCTTC. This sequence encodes CASSPYSGGHNEQFF. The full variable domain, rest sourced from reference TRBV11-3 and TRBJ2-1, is EAGVVQSPRYKIIEKKQPVAFWCNPISGHNTLYWYLQNLGQGPELLIRYENEEAVDDSQLPKDRFSAERLKGVDSTLKIQPAELGDSAVYLCASSPYSGGHNEQFFGPGTRLTVL.

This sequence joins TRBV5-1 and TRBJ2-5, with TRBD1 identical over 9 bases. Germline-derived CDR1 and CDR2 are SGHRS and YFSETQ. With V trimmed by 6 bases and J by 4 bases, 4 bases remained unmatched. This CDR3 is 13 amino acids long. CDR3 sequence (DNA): TGCGCCAGCACCATGGACAGGGGAGAGACCCAGTACTTC. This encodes CASTMDRGETQYF.

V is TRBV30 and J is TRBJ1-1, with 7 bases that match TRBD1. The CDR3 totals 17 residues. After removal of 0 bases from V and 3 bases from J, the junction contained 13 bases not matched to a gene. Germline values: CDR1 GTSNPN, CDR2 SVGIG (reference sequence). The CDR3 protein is CAWSVRGGKIPDTEAFF. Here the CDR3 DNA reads TGTGCCTGGAGTGTACGAGGGGGCAAGATTCCGGACACTGAAGCTTTCTTT.

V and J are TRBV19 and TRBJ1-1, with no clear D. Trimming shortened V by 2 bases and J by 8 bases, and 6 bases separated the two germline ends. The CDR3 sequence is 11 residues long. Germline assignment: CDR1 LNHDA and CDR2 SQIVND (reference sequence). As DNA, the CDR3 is TGTGCCAGTAGTATACTGAAAGAAGCTTTCTTT. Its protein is CASSILKEAFF.

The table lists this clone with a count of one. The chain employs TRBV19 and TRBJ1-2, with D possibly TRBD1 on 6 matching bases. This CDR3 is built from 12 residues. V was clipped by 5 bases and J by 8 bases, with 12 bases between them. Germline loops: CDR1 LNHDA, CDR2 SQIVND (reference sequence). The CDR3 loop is CASSVRDIGYTF. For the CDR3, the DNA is TGTGCCAGTAGTGTCCGGGACATCGGCTACACCTTC. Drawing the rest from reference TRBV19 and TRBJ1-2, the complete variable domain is DGGITQSPKYLFRKEGQNVTLSCEQNLNHDAMYWYRQDPGQGLRLIYYSQIVNDFQKGDIAEGYSVSREKKESFPLTVTSAQKNPTAFYLCASSVRDIGYTFGSGTRLTVV.

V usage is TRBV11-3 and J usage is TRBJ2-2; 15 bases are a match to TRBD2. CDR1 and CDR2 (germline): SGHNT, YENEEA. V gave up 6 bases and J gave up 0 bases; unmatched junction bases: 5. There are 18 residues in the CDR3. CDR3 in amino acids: CASRKGLAGGPNTGELFF. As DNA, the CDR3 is TGTGCCAGCAGAAAGGGACTAGCGGGGGGCCCGAACACCGGGGAGCTGTTTTTT.

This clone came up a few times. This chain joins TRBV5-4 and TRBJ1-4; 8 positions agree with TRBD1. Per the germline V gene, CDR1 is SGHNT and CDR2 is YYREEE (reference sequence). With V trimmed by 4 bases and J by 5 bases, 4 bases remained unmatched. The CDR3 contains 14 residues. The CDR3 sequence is CASSPRTGNEKLFF. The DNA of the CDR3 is TGTGCCAGCAGCCCTCGGACAGGGAATGAAAAACTGTTTTTT.

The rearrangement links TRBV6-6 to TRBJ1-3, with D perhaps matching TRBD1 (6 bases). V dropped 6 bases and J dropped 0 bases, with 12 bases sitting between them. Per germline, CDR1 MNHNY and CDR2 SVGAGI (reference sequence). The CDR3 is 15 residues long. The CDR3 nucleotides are TGTGCCAGCAGGCCAGGGGCTCTCTCTGGAAACACCATATATTTT. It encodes CASRPGALSGNTIYF.

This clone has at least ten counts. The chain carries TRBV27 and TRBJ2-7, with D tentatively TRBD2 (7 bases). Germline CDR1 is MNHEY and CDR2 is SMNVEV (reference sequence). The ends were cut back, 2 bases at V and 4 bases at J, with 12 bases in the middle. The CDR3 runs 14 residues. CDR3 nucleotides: TGTGCCAGCAGTTTAGCGGGGGCCAGTTACGAGCAGTACTTC. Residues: CASSLAGASYEQYF.

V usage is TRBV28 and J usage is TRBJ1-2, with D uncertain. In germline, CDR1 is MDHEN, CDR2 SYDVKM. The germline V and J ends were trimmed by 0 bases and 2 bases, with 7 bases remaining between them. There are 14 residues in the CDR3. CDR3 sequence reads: CASSLWQDNYGYTF. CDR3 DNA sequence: TGTGCCAGCAGTTTATGGCAGGACAACTATGGCTACACCTTC.

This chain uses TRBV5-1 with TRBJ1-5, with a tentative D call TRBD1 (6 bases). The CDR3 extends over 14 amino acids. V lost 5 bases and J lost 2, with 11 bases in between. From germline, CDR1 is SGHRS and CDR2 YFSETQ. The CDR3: CASSAGAGNQPQHF. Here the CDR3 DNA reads TGCGCCAGCAGTGCGGGGGCTGGCAATCAGCCCCAGCATTTT.

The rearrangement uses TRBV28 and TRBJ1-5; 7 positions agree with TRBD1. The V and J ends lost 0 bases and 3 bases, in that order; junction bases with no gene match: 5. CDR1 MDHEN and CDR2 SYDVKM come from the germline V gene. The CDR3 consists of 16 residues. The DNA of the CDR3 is TGTGCCAGCAGTTTATGGGGAGGGGGCGTCAATCAGCCCCAGCATTTT. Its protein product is CASSLWGGGVNQPQHF.

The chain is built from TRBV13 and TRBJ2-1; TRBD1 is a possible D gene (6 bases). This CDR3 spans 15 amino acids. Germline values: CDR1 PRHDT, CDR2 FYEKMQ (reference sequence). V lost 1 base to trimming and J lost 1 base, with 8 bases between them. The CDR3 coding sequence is TGTGCCAGCAGCTTAGTCCAGGGGTCCTACAATGAGCAGTTCTTC. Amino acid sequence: CASSLVQGSYNEQFF.